These T cell receptor beta chains were read from a single sample in a study of T cells in localized non-small cell lung cancer. The method was immunoSEQ multiplex PCR; TCRdb's version includes in-frame clones alone and lacks a portion of them. The top ten hold over 0.95% of the sample, which has tens of thousands of clones, about 90% seen once. The input for sequencing was peripheral blood, taken before any cancer treatment. All receptors come from a woman aged 40 to 75 with stage I lung adenocarcinoma. Both conserved end residues are part of each CDR3. A D gene is named only where the DNA matches it firmly. For some rows the clone size is stated as once, few or many, or as a class when expanded; others skip it.

d_gene	v_gene	j_gene	abundance	CDR3aa	CDR3nt
.	TRBV28	TRBJ2-2	once	CASSLSQAGTIRRGELFF	TGTGCCAGCAGTTTAAGTCAGGCAGGGACGATCAGGAGGGGGGAGCTGTTTTTT
.	TRBV5-6	TRBJ2-7	once	CASSFGGGRPYEQYF	TGTGCCAGCAGCTTTGGAGGGGGAAGGCCCTACGAGCAGTACTTC
.	TRBV29-1	TRBJ2-7	.	CSAGAGIYEQYF	TGCAGCGCTGGCGCTGGTATCTACGAGCAGTACTTC
.	TRBV6-5	TRBJ1-5	.	CASSREGLGNQPQHF	TGTGCCAGCAGTAGGGAAGGGCTGGGCAATCAGCCCCAGCATTTT
.	TRBV4-3	TRBJ1-6	.	CASSRLFRGNSPLHF	TGCGCCAGCAGCCGACTTTTCCGGGGTAATTCACCCCTCCACTTT
TRBD1	TRBV7-2	TRBJ1-6	.	CASSSEGGLISPLHF	TGTGCCAGCAGCTCTGAAGGGGGCTTAATCTCACCCCTCCACTTT
.	TRBV28	TRBJ2-6	.	CASRLRDGVSGANVLTF	TGTGCCAGCAGGCTCCGGGACGGAGTCTCTGGGGCCAACGTCCTGACTTTC
TRBD2	TRBV4-1	TRBJ2-7	.	CASSQAAAGGSYEQYF	TGCGCCAGCAGCCAAGCCGCTGCGGGGGGATCCTACGAGCAGTACTTC
TRBD1	TRBV7-8	TRBJ1-1	.	CASSTRTGRTEAFF	TGTGCCAGCAGCACGAGGACAGGGCGCACTGAAGCTTTCTTT
.	TRBV6-5	TRBJ1-2	.	CASRDALAGYTF	TGTGCCAGCCGCGATGCGCTAGCTGGCTACACCTTC
.	TRBV2	TRBJ1-2	.	CASSEGRSYGYTF	TGTGCCAGCAGTGAAGGCCGGAGCTATGGCTACACCTTC
.	TRBV2	TRBJ1-2	.	CASSGRSFGGYTF	TGTGCCAGCAGTGGTAGGAGCTTCGGAGGCTACACCTTC
.	TRBV10-3	TRBJ1-5	.	CAPLGGGDQPQHF	TGTGCCCCTCTGGGGGGAGGGGATCAGCCCCAGCATTTT
.	TRBV7-9	TRBJ1-2	.	CASSFAGKGNYGYTF	TGTGCCAGCAGCTTTGCAGGGAAGGGCAACTATGGCTACACCTTC
.	TRBV11-3	TRBJ2-3	.	CASSANRGQFSDTQYF	TGTGCCAGCAGCGCTAACAGAGGGCAGTTTTCAGATACGCAGTATTTT
.	TRBV6-4	TRBJ1-1	.	CASSAWAGRLNTEAFF	TGTGCCAGCAGTGCTTGGGCAGGAAGGTTGAACACTGAAGCTTTCTTT
TRBD1	TRBV2	TRBJ2-7	.	CASSRQGYEQYF	TGTGCCAGCAGTCGACAGGGCTACGAGCAGTACTTC
.	TRBV29-1	TRBJ1-1	.	CSVERGSGTEAFF	TGCAGCGTTGAGAGGGGGAGTGGGACTGAAGCTTTCTTT
.	TRBV29-1	TRBJ2-7	.	CSVEDGQSSYEQYF	TGCAGCGTTGAAGACGGACAGAGCTCCTACGAGCAGTACTTC
.	TRBV23-1	TRBJ1-2	.	CARKTGSGYTF	TGCGCCAGGAAAACAGGGTCGGGCTACACCTTC
.	TRBV28	TRBJ2-1	once	CASSKGGGSAQQFF	TGTGCCAGCAGCAAAGGGGGGGGTTCTGCCCAGCAGTTCTTC
.	TRBV9	TRBJ2-5	.	CASSLDWGVETQYF	TGTGCCAGCAGCCTTGACTGGGGGGTAGAGACCCAGTACTTC
.	TRBV6-5	TRBJ1-6	.	CASSYANDAYSPLHF	TGTGCCAGCAGTTACGCTAACGATGCGTATTCACCCCTCCACTTT
.	TRBV13	TRBJ2-3	.	CASSTRGLGTDTQYF	TGTGCCAGCAGCACCAGGGGACTTGGCACAGATACGCAGTATTTT
.	TRBV7-2	TRBJ2-1	.	CASGRSGNYNEQFF	TGTGCCAGCGGGAGATCGGGTAACTACAATGAGCAGTTCTTC
.	TRBV30	TRBJ1-5	.	CAWSEGSENQPQHF	TGTGCCTGGAGTGAAGGGTCCGAAAATCAGCCCCAGCATTTT
TRBD1	TRBV5-5	TRBJ2-7	.	CASSRGTGVYEQYF	TGTGCCAGCAGCCGCGGGACAGGGGTCTACGAGCAGTACTTC
.	TRBV9	TRBJ1-2	.	CASSVGAGRDYGYTF	TGTGCCAGCAGCGTGGGGGCCGGACGGGACTATGGCTACACCTTC
.	TRBV7-9	TRBJ1-3	few	CASIRSGYSVNTIYF	TGTGCCAGCATCCGGTCGGGATATTCAGTAAACACCATATATTTT
.	TRBV30	TRBJ2-6	.	CAWQPASGANVLTF	TGTGCCTGGCAACCGGCCTCTGGGGCCAACGTCCTGACTTTC
.	TRBV29-1	TRBJ2-3	.	CSLGVTGLGTDTQYF	TGCAGCTTAGGGGTAACAGGGCTGGGGACAGATACGCAGTATTTT
.	TRBV15	TRBJ2-5	.	CATSRGGILNRNQETQYF	TGTGCCACCAGCAGAGGGGGGATTTTGAACCGAAACCAAGAGACCCAGTACTTC
.	TRBV1	TRBJ2-1	.	CTSSQGWTSVNPYNEQFF	TGCACCAGCAGCCAAGGGTGGACTAGCGTGAACCCCTACAATGAGCAGTTCTTC
.	TRBV7-2	TRBJ1-3	.	CASSFHTASGNTIYF	TGTGCCAGCAGCTTTCATACGGCTTCTGGAAACACCATATATTTT
.	TRBV6-1	TRBJ1-4	few	CASSEEVGAAEKLFF	TGTGCCAGCAGTGAAGAGGTGGGGGCGGCAGAAAAACTGTTTTTT
.	TRBV5-1	TRBJ2-3	once	CASSLSPVRTDTQYF	TGCGCCAGCAGCTTGTCTCCCGTACGCACAGATACGCAGTATTTT
TRBD1	TRBV18	TRBJ1-1	.	CASSPQTQGTMNTEAFF	TGTGCCAGCTCACCACAGACACAGGGGACAATGAACACTGAAGCTTTCTTT
.	TRBV7-2	TRBJ2-1	.	CASSAFRGVYNEQFF	TGTGCCAGCAGCGCCTTTAGGGGGGTATACAATGAGCAGTTCTTC
.	TRBV6-5	TRBJ1-3	.	CASSTGQAGNTIYF	TGTGCCAGCAGTACTGGACAAGCTGGAAACACCATATATTTT
TRBD2	TRBV19	TRBJ2-2	.	CASSLAGGRQELFF	TGTGCCAGTAGTCTAGCGGGGGGCCGTCAGGAGCTGTTTTTT
.	TRBV29-1	TRBJ1-5	.	CSVQGESNQPQHF	TGCAGCGTACAGGGAGAGAGCAATCAGCCCCAGCATTTT
.	TRBV11-3	TRBJ2-7	.	CASSLNSGPWYEQYF	TGTGCCAGCAGCTTAAACTCGGGACCCTGGTACGAGCAGTACTTC
.	TRBV18	TRBJ2-7	.	CASSDKTPGYYEQYF	TGTGCCAGCTCAGATAAGACACCGGGTTACTACGAGCAGTACTTC
.	TRBV9	TRBJ1-3	.	CASSVDGGNTIYF	TGTGCCAGCAGCGTAGATGGTGGAAACACCATATATTTT
TRBD2	TRBV7-9	TRBJ2-5	.	CASSLAAGGIQETQYF	TGTGCCAGCAGCTTAGCGGCGGGGGGGATCCAAGAGACCCAGTACTTC
TRBD2	TRBV4-2	TRBJ2-6	.	CASSPERGSGANVLTF	TGTGCCAGCAGCCCTGAGCGGGGCTCTGGGGCCAACGTCCTAACTTTC
.	TRBV27	TRBJ2-5	.	CASSPGTTALETQYF	TGTGCCAGCAGCCCCGGGACCACGGCGTTGGAGACCCAGTACTTC
.	TRBV25-1	TRBJ2-3	.	CASSDPSDTTDTQYF	TGTGCCAGCAGTGATCCCTCCGACACCACAGATACGCAGTATTTT
TRBD2	TRBV7-3	TRBJ2-3	once	CASSRGLAGRSTDTQYF	TGTGCCAGCAGCCGCGGCCTAGCGGGGCGATCCACAGATACGCAGTATTTT